This T cell receptor beta chain was sequenced for a study of T cell responses to AZD1222 COVID-19 vaccine. The study's findings and limits: Possibly, clonal diversity was underestimated; donors were largely white British and included more females. Repertoire collection took place solely once the T cell response had peaked.

This clone has just a few counts. Its antigen is not identified. CDR1 and CDR2 from the germline V gene are MGHRA and YSYEKL. The CDR3 extends over 17 amino acids. Trimming removed 4 bases from V and 0 bases from J; junction bases left unmatched: 8. Some clones are missing from TCRdb's copy, which holds only in-frame ones; the method was immunoSEQ multiplex PCR. The sample consists of about 42,000 clones, around 80% of them appearing once. The sample was peripheral blood, taken 28 days after the second AZD1222 dose. This TCR came from an adult who received the AZD1222 COVID-19 vaccine. The chain uses TRBV4-1 and TRBJ1-4; 7 bases are shared with TRBD1. The CDR3 is CASSPRGTATTNEKLFF. In DNA form, the CDR3 reads TGCGCCAGCAGCCCTAGAGGGACAGCCACAACTAATGAAAAACTGTTTTTT.